Shown below are 7 T cell receptor beta chains from a single sample sequenced in a study of blood T cell repertoires in COVID-19. Profiling relied on immunoSEQ multiplex PCR, and the TCRdb table lists in-frame clones only, not all of them. The table has 140,000 to 150,000 clones, over 75% seen once. Sequencing was carried out using peripheral blood. Receptors were obtained from a woman in her fifties or sixties with acute or convalescent COVID-19.

This rearrangement joins TRBV4-1 to TRBJ2-5; 8 bases agree with TRBD2. Germline CDR1 reads MGHRA; CDR2 reads YSYEKL. V was pared by 0 bases and J by 1 base, with 4 bases of the junction left unmatched. The CDR3 covers 16 residues. The CDR3 loop reads CASSQEIAGFQETQYF. The CDR3 DNA reads TGCGCCAGCAGCCAAGAGATAGCGGGGTTCCAAGAGACCCAGTACTTC.

The chain combines TRBV5-1 with TRBJ2-2; TRBD1 matches at 9 bases. CDR3 size: 15 residues. The trim removed 1 base at V and 3 bases at J, leaving 1 base unmatched. Germline V lookup: CDR1 SGHRS, CDR2 YFSETQ. CDR3 sequence (DNA): TGCGCCAGCAGCTTGAGGACAGGGGACACCGGGGAGCTGTTTTTT. Translated: CASSLRTGDTGELFF.

The V gene is TRBV5-1, the J gene TRBJ2-3; perhaps TRBD2 as D (5 bases). V gave up 4 bases and J gave up 2 bases, with 17 bases separating them. Germline V CDR1 and CDR2: SGHRS, YFSETQ. CDR3 size: 16 residues. The CDR3, as DNA: TGCGCCAGCAGCCGGAGAGGGATTGAGGTCACAGATACGCAGTATTTT. It specifies CASSRRGIEVTDTQYF.

The J gene is TRBJ1-2, the V gene TRBV19; TRBD1 might be the D (5 bases). Trimming pared 2 bases from V and 3 bases from J, leaving 10 bases between. Germline V gene lookup returns CDR1 LNHDA and CDR2 SQIVND (reference sequence). CDR3 length: 14 residues. CDR3 sequence reads: CASSIQGLDYGYTF. For the CDR3, the DNA is TGTGCCAGTAGTATACAGGGTCTCGACTATGGCTACACCTTC.

This clone is a singleton in its sample. The chain joins TRBV30 to TRBJ2-2; TRBD2 aligns across 7 bases. Germline assignment: CDR1 GTSNPN and CDR2 SVGIG (reference sequence). This CDR3 has 13 residues. With V trimmed by 7 bases and J by 3 bases, 5 bases remained unmatched. The CDR3 coding sequence is TGTGCCTCCAGCGGGGAGCACACCGGGGAGCTGTTTTTT. Translating it yields CASSGEHTGELFF.

The chain has TRBV29-1 and TRBJ2-1, with 14 bases lining up with TRBD2. V was clipped by 0 bases and J by 4 bases; unmatched bases: 8. The CDR3 totals 18 residues. Germline lookup yields CDR1 SQVTM and CDR2 ANQGSEA. The CDR3 spells CSVEDLEGLAGAYNEQFF. CDR3 DNA: TGCAGCGTTGAAGATCTTGAGGGACTAGCGGGGGCATACAATGAGCAGTTCTTC.

J is TRBJ2-7 and V is TRBV6-1; D perhaps matches TRBD2 (7 bases). The germline V gene encodes CDR1 MNHNS and CDR2 SASEGT. Trimming removed 2 bases from V and 3 bases from J, with 17 bases in between. There are 16 residues in the CDR3. CDR3 amino acids: CASSEWGGSAGYEQYF. The CDR3 coding sequence is TGTGCCAGCAGTGAATGGGGGGGCTCTGCGGGCTACGAGCAGTACTTC.